The present T cell receptor beta chain was sequenced within a study of cytomegalovirus exposure and HLA in healthy donors. Germline V gene data show CDR1 as SGHRS and CDR2 as YFSETQ. Losses at the gene ends were 4 bases for V and 2 bases for J; bases not matched to a gene: 13. This CDR3 is 17 amino acids long. It was with 60 Vbeta and 13 Jbeta primers that the PCR ran. Assay: immunoSEQ multiplex PCR; the TCRdb copy retains only in-frame clones and omits some. Among about 210,000 clones listed, about three quarters were seen once. This clonotype was obtained from a male donor in good health and CMV-seronegative. The chain carries TRBV5-1 and TRBJ2-3; 7 nucleotides match TRBD1. The sequenced material came from PBMCs. CDR3 DNA: TGCGCCAGCAGCCCAAAGAAACAGGGGACCCTCACAGATACGCAGTATTTT. Residues: CASSPKKQGTLTDTQYF.